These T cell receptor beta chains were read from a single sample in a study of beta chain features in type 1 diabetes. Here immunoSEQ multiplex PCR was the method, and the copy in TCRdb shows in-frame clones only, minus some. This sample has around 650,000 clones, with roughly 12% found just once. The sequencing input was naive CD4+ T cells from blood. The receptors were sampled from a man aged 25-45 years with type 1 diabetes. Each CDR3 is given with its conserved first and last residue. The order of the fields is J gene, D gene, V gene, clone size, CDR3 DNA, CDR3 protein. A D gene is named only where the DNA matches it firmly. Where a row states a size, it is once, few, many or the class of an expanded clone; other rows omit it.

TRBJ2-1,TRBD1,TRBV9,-,TGTGCCAGCAGCCCCCGGGACAGGTCAGGAGAGCAGTTCTTC,CASSPRDRSGEQFF
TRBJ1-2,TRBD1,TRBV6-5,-,TGTGCCAGCAGCCGCACCGGGACAGGGGTTGGCTACACCTTC,CASSRTGTGVGYTF
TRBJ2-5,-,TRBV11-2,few,TGTGCCAGCACCCCTCCGGGACTCCAAGAGACCCAGTACTTC,CASTPPGLQETQYF
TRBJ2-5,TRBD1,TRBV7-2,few,TGTGCCAGCAGCTTTAACAGGGGGCGGGAGACCCAGTACTTC,CASSFNRGRETQYF
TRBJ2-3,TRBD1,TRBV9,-,TGTGCCAGCAGCGCCACAGGGGGACCCACAGATACGCAGTATTTT,CASSATGGPTDTQYF
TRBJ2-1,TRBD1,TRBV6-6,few,TGTGCCAGCACTATACAGGGGGCGCTTGGGAATGAGCAGTTCTTC,CASTIQGALGNEQFF
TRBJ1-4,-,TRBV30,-,TGTGCCTGGAGTGTAAGGGGTATTCGTACTAATGAAAAACTGTTTTTT,CAWSVRGIRTNEKLFF
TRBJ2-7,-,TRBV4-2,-,TGTGCCAGCAGCCTAAGAAGCTCCTACGAGCAGTACTTC,CASSLRSSYEQYF
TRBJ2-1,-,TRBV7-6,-,TGTGCCAGCAGCACCTTTAAGGGTGCGAACTACAATGAGCAGTTCTTC,CASSTFKGANYNEQFF
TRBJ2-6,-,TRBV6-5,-,TGTGCCAGCAGCCGAGGGGGAACTGGGGCCAACGTCCTGACTTTC,CASSRGGTGANVLTF
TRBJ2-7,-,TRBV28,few,TGTGCCAGCAGTCCCGGCCAAGGCCGTTCCTACGAGCAGTACTTC,CASSPGQGRSYEQYF
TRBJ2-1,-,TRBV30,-,TGTGCCTGGAGCGTGGGGAGCTCCTACAATGAGCAGTTCTTC,CAWSVGSSYNEQFF
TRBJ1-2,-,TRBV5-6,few,TGTGCCAGCAGCTCATCGGCGGGGGCACAGTATGGCTACACCTTC,CASSSSAGAQYGYTF
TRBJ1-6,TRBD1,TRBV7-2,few,TGTGCCAGCAACGACAGGGTCAATTCACCCCTCCACTTT,CASNDRVNSPLHF
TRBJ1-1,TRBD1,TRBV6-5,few,TGTGCCAGCAGTTACGGGACCTACAGGGGTGAAGCTTTCTTT,CASSYGTYRGEAFF
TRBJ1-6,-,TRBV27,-,TGTGCCAGCAGTTTTGCTAGTTCCTATAATTCACCCCTCCACTTT,CASSFASSYNSPLHF
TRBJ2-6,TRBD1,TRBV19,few,TGTGCCAGTAGTATGGGCAGACAGGGGGCGCCTGGGGCCAACGTCCTGACTTTC,CASSMGRQGAPGANVLTF
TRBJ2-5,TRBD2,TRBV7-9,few,TGTGCCAGCAGCTTAGTGACCCGGACTAGCGGGGAAGAGACCCAGTACTTC,CASSLVTRTSGEETQYF
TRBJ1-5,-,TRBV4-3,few,TGCGCCAGCAGCCAAGATGGTGGGAGACAGCCCCAGCATTTT,CASSQDGGRQPQHF
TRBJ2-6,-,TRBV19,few,TGTGCCAGTAGTACAGGGAGTGGGGCCAACGTCCTGACTTTC,CASSTGSGANVLTF
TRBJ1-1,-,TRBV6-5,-,TGTGCCACCCGGACAGCAGACACTGAAGCTTTCTTT,CATRTADTEAFF
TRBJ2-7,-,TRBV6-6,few,TGTGCCAGCAGTGGCCTGACAGGCCGCGGAATCGAGCAGTACTTC,CASSGLTGRGIEQYF
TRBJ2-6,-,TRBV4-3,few,TGCGCCAGCAGCCAAGATCTAGTGCAGGCTGGGGCCAACGTCCTGACTTTC,CASSQDLVQAGANVLTF
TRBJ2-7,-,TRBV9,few,TGTGCCAGCAGCGCCGTCCTAGGAGACTACGAGCAGTACTTC,CASSAVLGDYEQYF
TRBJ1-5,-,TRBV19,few,TGTGCCAGTAGTATGGGGAATCAGCCCCAGCATTTT,CASSMGNQPQHF
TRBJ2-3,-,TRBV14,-,TGTGCCAGCAGCCAAGAAACCTGGTCGAGGAAGGCAGATACGCAGTATTTT,CASSQETWSRKADTQYF
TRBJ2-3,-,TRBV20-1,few,TGCAGTGCTAGGGAGCGGAATACGCAGTATTTT,CSARERNTQYF
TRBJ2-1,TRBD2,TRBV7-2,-,TGTGCCAGCAGCTACAGACTAGCGGGGGACAATGAGCAGTTCTTC,CASSYRLAGDNEQFF
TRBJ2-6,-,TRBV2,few,TGTGCCAGCCACGACAGGAGCTCTGGGGCCAACGTCCTGACTTTC,CASHDRSSGANVLTF
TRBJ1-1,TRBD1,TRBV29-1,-,TGCAGCGTTGATGGGACAGGGAAGAACACTGAAGCTTTCTTT,CSVDGTGKNTEAFF
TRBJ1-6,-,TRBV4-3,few,TGCGCCAGCAGCCAGGACTTAGTTGAGAATAATTCACCCCTCCACTTT,CASSQDLVENNSPLHF
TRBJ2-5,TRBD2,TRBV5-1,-,TGCGCCAGCAGCTTGAGCACTAGCGGGGGAGCGCAAGAGACCCAGTACTTC,CASSLSTSGGAQETQYF
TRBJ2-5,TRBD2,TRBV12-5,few,TGTGCTAGTGGTACTTCACTAGCGGGGGGACAAGAGACCCAGTACTTC,CASGTSLAGGQETQYF
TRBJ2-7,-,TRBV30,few,TGTGCCTGGAGTAGAGGCCAATATCTCAGCTCCTACGAGCAGTACTTC,CAWSRGQYLSSYEQYF
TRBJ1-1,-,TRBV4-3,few,TGCGCCAGCAGCCAAGCCGCAGGGAACACTGAAGCTTTCTTT,CASSQAAGNTEAFF
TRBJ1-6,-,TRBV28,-,TGTGCCAGCCACGCCCCCGTGGGCACGGATTCACCCCTCCACTTT,CASHAPVGTDSPLHF
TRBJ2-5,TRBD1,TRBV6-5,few,TGTGCCAGCAGCGACGGACAGGTCCAGGAGACCCAGTACTTC,CASSDGQVQETQYF
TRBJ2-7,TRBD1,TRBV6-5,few,TGTGCCAGCAGTTACCTGGGACAGGGCTACGAGCAGTACTTC,CASSYLGQGYEQYF
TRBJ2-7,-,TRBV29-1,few,TGCAGCGTTGGGTCGGACACCTCCTACGAGCAGTACTTC,CSVGSDTSYEQYF
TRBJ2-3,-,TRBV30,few,TGTGCCTGGAGTAAAACCCAGCCAGATACGCAGTATTTT,CAWSKTQPDTQYF
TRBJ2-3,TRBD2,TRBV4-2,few,TGTGCCAGCAGCCAGAGGCCACCTAGCGGGGGCCCCACAGATACGCAGTATTTT,CASSQRPPSGGPTDTQYF
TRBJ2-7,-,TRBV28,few,TGTGCCAGCAGTTTAGGCGGGCACTTCTCCTACGAGCAGTACTTC,CASSLGGHFSYEQYF
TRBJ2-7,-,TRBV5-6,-,TGTGCCAGCAGCCAACTGGGAGCCTACGAGCAGTACTTC,CASSQLGAYEQYF
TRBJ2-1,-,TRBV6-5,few,TGTGCCAGCAGTTACGAGGATGAGCAGTTCTTC,CASSYEDEQFF
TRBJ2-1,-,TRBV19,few,TGTGCCAGTAGCACAGGGAACAATGAGCAGTTCTTC,CASSTGNNEQFF
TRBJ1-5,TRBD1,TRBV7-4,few,TGTGCCAGCAGCTTAGTAGACAGGGGGCCATATCAGCCCCAGCATTTT,CASSLVDRGPYQPQHF